The 22 T cell receptor beta chains reported below all come from one sample, sequenced in a study of monozygotic twins with inflammatory bowel disease. Each CDR3 protein gets one entry in TCRdb, which reprocessed the 5' RACE reads and gives no DNA. The sample has 110,000 or so distinct CDR3 sequences; the top ten hold around an eighth. The sequencing sample was made of blood. The source is a human donor with ulcerative colitis or Crohn's disease, or a healthy co-twin of an affected twin (not recorded which).

The genes are TRBV27 and TRBJ2-6. The CDR3 sequence is 13 residues long. CDR1 is MNHEY and CDR2 is SMNVEV in the germline V gene (reference sequence). The CDR3: CASGYSGANVLTF.

The V gene is TRBV7-9, the J gene TRBJ1-4. The CDR3 covers 12 residues. Per the germline V gene, CDR1 is SEHNR and CDR2 is FQNEAQ (reference sequence). The CDR3 loop reads CASSPDQGRLFF.

The chain recombines TRBV7-9 with TRBJ2-3. CDR3 length equals 14 residues. CDR1 and CDR2 from the germline V gene are SEHNR and FQNEAQ (reference sequence). Here the CDR3 reads CASSSAIGTDTQYF. Supplemented by reference TRBV7-9 and TRBJ2-3, the full variable domain reads DTGVSQNPRHKITKRGQNVTFRCDPISEHNRLYWYRQTLGQGPEFLTYFQNEAQLEKSRLLSDRFSAERPKGSFSTLEIQRTEQGDSAMYLCASSSAIGTDTQYFGPGTRLTVL.

This chain connects TRBV29-1 to TRBJ2-1; the D gene TCRdb calls, TRBD1, cannot be checked with no DNA. The CDR3 length is 15 residues. Germline V gene lookup returns CDR1 SQVTM and CDR2 ANQGSEA. The chain's CDR3 is CSVSSTALSYNEQFF.

The chain combines TRBV5-5 with TRBJ1-5. Germline CDR1 and CDR2: SGHKS and YYEKEE (reference sequence). The CDR3 covers 15 residues. Here the CDR3 reads CASSLSPGRNQPQHF.

V usage is TRBV3-1 and J usage is TRBJ2-3. Germline V gene data show CDR1 as LGHDT and CDR2 as YNNKEL (reference sequence). The CDR3 has 14 residues. The CDR3 loop reads CASSSQLNTDTQYF.

The chain carries TRBV3-1 and TRBJ1-1. Looked up from germline, CDR1 is LGHDT and CDR2 is YNNKEL (reference sequence). CDR3 length: 17 residues. This chain's CDR3 is CASSQSRYGPLNTEAFF. The variable domain in full, completed from reference TRBV3-1 and TRBJ1-1, reads DTAVSQTPKYLVTQMGNDKSIKCEQNLGHDTMYWYKQDSKKFLKIMFSYNNKELIINETVPNRFSPKSPDKAHLNLHINSLELGDSAVYFCASSQSRYGPLNTEAFFGQGTRLTVV.

The rearrangement links TRBV7-3 to TRBJ2-1; TCRdb reports TRBD2, a call that lacks DNA to check it against. The CDR3 spans 18 residues. Germline assignment: CDR1 SGHTA and CDR2 FQGTGA. Here the CDR3 reads CASSLDGGGTSDHNEQFF.

The J gene is TRBJ2-3, the V gene TRBV19. The germline CDR1 and CDR2 sequences are LNHDA and SQIVND (reference sequence). There are 12 residues in the CDR3. CDR3: CASSMGTDTQYF.

CDR3 sequence: CAWNGGGETQYF. The chain couples TRBV30 to TRBJ2-5; as DNA is missing, the TRBD1 call by TCRdb cannot be tested. The CDR3 has 12 residues. CDR1 and CDR2 (germline): GTSNPN, SVGIG (reference sequence).

The chain employs TRBV10-3 and TRBJ2-5; the D call of TRBD2 rests on TCRdb alone, since no DNA is present to check it. The CDR3 totals 16 residues. Germline V lookup: CDR1 ENHRY, CDR2 SYGVKD. The CDR3 sequence is CAIGGVQREIQETQYF.

The chain links TRBV5-1 to TRBJ1-4; with no DNA, the TCRdb D assignment of TRBD1 cannot be verified. Germline CDR1 reads SGHRS; CDR2 reads YFSETQ. The CDR3 is 15 amino acids. CDR3 loop: CASRHPGTGSEKLFF. The full variable domain, its missing parts supplied by reference TRBV5-1 and TRBJ1-4, is KAGVTQTPRYLIKTRGQQVTLSCSPISGHRSVSWYQQTPGQGLQFLFEYFSETQRNKGNFPGRFSGRQFSNSRSEMNVSTLELGDSALYLCASRHPGTGSEKLFFGSGTQLSVL.

V is TRBV27 and J is TRBJ1-2; TCRdb lists TRBD1, though no DNA is available to test this call. This CDR3 contains 13 residues. The V gene's germline CDR1 is MNHEY and CDR2 SMNVEV (reference sequence). CDR3 sequence reads: CASCAQGASGYTF.

This rearrangement joins TRBV4-1 to TRBJ2-6. CDR1 and CDR2 from the germline V gene are MGHRA and YSYEKL. This CDR3 spans 16 amino acids. The CDR3 protein is CASSPVNVAGANVLTF.

The chain is built from TRBV6-6 and TRBJ1-4. Germline V gene lookup returns CDR1 MNHNY and CDR2 SVGAGI (reference sequence). The CDR3 spans 14 residues. CDR3 sequence: CASSYRSTDEKLFF.

The chain links TRBV20-1 to TRBJ2-7; there is no DNA to check the TCRdb D call of TRBD1. The CDR3 totals 13 residues. CDR1 is DFQATT, CDR2 SNEGSKA, per germline (reference sequence). CDR3 protein: CSARKAGAGEQYF.

V is TRBV5-1 and J is TRBJ2-5; lacking DNA, the TRBD1 call made by TCRdb goes unchecked. The CDR3 consists of 15 residues. Germline V gives CDR1 SGHRS, CDR2 YFSETQ. The CDR3 sequence: CASSGTRDSQETQYF.

The chain employs TRBV4-1 and TRBJ1-1; absent DNA, TCRdb's TRBD1 call cannot be checked. The CDR3 runs to 17 residues. Germline CDR1 reads MGHRA; CDR2 reads YSYEKL. The CDR3 sequence: CASSQLSREQVNTEAFF.

Here the CDR3 reads CSVEEGGYPTEAFF. The rearrangement joins TRBV29-1 to TRBJ1-1. The CDR3 contains 14 residues. Germline V CDR1 and CDR2: SQVTM, ANQGSEA.

The chain is built from TRBV5-6 and TRBJ2-7; the TCRdb call, TRBD1, lacks DNA for checking. The V gene's germline CDR1 is SGHDT and CDR2 YYEEEE. The CDR3 has 15 amino acids. The CDR3 loop is CASSLGTGRSYEQYF.

The chain has TRBV18 and TRBJ1-1. Per the germline V gene, CDR1 is KGHSH and CDR2 is LQKENI. The CDR3 consists of 16 residues. The CDR3 is CASSPTGGMVNTEAFF.

The J gene is TRBJ1-1, the V gene TRBV7-8; the D gene TCRdb calls, TRBD1, cannot be checked with no DNA. The CDR3 sequence is 15 residues long. Germline V gene lookup returns CDR1 SGHVS and CDR2 FQNEAQ. The CDR3 protein is CASSLDRGMNTEAFF.